This T cell receptor beta chain was captured in a study of T cell repertoires in cytomegalovirus infection. Study in general: From public TCR beta signatures came an indication of both CMV infection and matching HLA type. Study-level points and caveats: It was HLA-C-restricted CMV-specific TCR beta clonotypes that dominated the response ex vivo. Adding up the frequency of public TCR beta families identified people who carried CMV plus the relevant HLA.

Per the germline V gene, CDR1 is SGHRS and CDR2 is YFSETQ. V lost 3 bases to trimming and J lost 2 bases, with 14 bases between them. The CDR3 is 15 amino acids. As to this clonotype: Its target is not known.

MiXCR, applied by TCRdb to the reads, yields one record per CDR3 protein. The top ten hold about 25% of the sample, which has over 150,000 distinct CDR3 sequences, roughly 15% seen once. V gene TRBV5-1 combines with J gene TRBJ2-5; a weak D match, TRBD1 (6 bases). The material sequenced was CD8+ T cells from PBMCs. The receptor's source is a human donor in good health (CMV status not recorded). Some clones in this sample may be carry-over from other donors' samples. The DNA of the CDR3 is TGCGCCAGCAGCTCGGAGGACAGTTCACAAGAGACCCAGTACTTC. This translates into CASSSEDSSQETQYF.